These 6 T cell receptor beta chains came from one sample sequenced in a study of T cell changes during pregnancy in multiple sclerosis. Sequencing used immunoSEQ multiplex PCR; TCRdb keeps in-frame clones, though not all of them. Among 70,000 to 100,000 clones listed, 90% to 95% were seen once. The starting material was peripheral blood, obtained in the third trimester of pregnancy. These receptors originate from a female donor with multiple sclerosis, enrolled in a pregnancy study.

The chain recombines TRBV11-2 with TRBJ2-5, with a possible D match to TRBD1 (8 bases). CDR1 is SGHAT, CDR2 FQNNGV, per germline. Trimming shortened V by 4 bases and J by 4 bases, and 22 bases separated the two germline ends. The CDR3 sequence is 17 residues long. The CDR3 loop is CASSSTRTGRGGETQYF. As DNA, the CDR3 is TGTGCCAGCAGCTCCACCCGGACAGGGAGGGGTGGAGAGACCCAGTACTTC.

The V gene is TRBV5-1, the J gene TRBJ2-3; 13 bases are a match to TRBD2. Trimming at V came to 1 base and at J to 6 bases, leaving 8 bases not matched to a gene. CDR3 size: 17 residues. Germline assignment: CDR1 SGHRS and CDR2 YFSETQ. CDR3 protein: CASSLRTSGSTRDTQYF. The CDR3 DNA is TGCGCCAGCAGCTTGAGGACTAGCGGGAGTACACGGGATACGCAGTATTTT.

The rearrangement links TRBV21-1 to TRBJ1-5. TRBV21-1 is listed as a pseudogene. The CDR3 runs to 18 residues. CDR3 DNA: TGTGCCAGCAGCAAAGTCGACACGCGGGGAGGAGGCAATCAGCCCCAGCATTTT. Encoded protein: CASSKVDTRGGGNQPQHF.

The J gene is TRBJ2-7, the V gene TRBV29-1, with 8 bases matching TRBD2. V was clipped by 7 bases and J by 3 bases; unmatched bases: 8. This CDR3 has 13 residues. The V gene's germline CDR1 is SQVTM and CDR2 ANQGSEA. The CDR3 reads CSARGGDFYEQYF. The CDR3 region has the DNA TGCAGCGCCCGGGGGGGGGATTTCTACGAGCAGTACTTC.

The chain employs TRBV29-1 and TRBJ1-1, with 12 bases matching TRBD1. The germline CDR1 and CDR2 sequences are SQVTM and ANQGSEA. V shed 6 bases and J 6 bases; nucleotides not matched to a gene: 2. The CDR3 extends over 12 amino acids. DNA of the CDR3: TGCAGCGTGGGACAGGGGGCCCCTGAAGCTTTCTTT. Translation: CSVGQGAPEAFF.

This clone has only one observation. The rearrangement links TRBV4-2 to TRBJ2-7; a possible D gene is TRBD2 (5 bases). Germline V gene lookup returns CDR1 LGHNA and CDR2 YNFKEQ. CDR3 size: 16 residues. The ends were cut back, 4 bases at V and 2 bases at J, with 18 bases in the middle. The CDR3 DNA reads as TGTGCCAGCAGCCCCTTTGCCAAGGACTCGGCCTACGAGCAGTACTTC. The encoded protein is CASSPFAKDSAYEQYF.